This entry features one TCR beta chain sequence. Its cognate antigen is unknown. V was cut by 4 bases and J by 9 bases, with 13 bases left in between. The CDR3 has 14 amino acids. Germline lookup yields CDR1 SGHTA and CDR2 FQGNSA. The record originates from a study of PD-L1 blockade in urothelial cancer. Study-wide findings and caveats: The study found that durable-benefit patients expanded tumor-associated blood clones more at 3 weeks.

Measured with immunoSEQ multiplex PCR; TCRdb has only the in-frame clones, and not every one. Of around 100,000 clones listed, approximately 85% are singletons. The TCR comes from a man between 45 and 60 years old with urothelial cancer. The V gene is TRBV7-2, the J gene TRBJ1-6; TRBD1 is a possible D gene (5 bases). The sequenced sample was PBMCs, obtained around atezolizumab (anti-PD-L1) treatment. Here the CDR3 reads CASSWRGGSSPLHF. For the CDR3, the DNA is TGTGCCAGCAGCTGGAGGGGAGGAAGTTCACCCCTCCACTTT.